A single T cell receptor beta chain is shown here with its context. Its antigen is not known. The data were taken from a study of early T cells in non-severe SARS-CoV-2 infection. Study-wide background: Chains were unpaired, as sequencing was done on bulk RNA from unsorted whole blood. Broader study findings: Matching against VDJdb likely underestimated virus-specific expansions, favoring anti-spike CD8.

The V gene's germline CDR1 is KGHSH and CDR2 LQKENI. V shed 3 bases and J shed 4 bases, with 9 bases lying between them. The CDR3 is made up of 13 amino acids. Molecules of cDNA were individually given unique molecular identifiers that were attached to them. From the 5' RACE reads, TCRdb called clonotypes with MiXCR, one entry per CDR3 protein. This table has about 70,000 distinct CDR3 sequences, about 15% appearing once. The sequence was collected from an adult who was a healthcare worker with PCR-confirmed SARS-CoV-2 infection or an uninfected control (not recorded which). V and J are TRBV18 and TRBJ2-5; D gene unclear. The specimen was whole blood, collected at baseline. The CDR3 coding sequence is TGTGCCAGCTCACCGGGCTCCGGAGAGACCCAGTACTTC. This gives the protein CASSPGSGETQYF. Full variable domain (outside the CDR3, taken from reference TRBV18 and TRBJ2-5): NAGVMQNPRHLVRRRGQEARLRCSPMKGHSHVYWYRQLPEEGLKFMVYLQKENIIDESGMPKERFSAEFPKEGPSILRIQQVVRGDSAAYFCASSPGSGETQYFGPGTRLLVL.